This entry lists 32 T cell receptor beta chains sequenced from one sample in a study of blood T cell repertoires in COVID-19. Clones were sequenced by immunoSEQ multiplex PCR, and TCRdb holds only the in-frame ones, with some missing. The table records under 85,000 clones, approximately 83% of them present only once. Material: peripheral blood. These receptors originate from a man between 40 and 49 years old with COVID-19, enrolled during active disease.

This clone was picked up a small number of times. The chain recombines TRBV10-3 with TRBJ1-1; no firm D call. Germline V gives CDR1 ENHRY, CDR2 SYGVKD. V was cut by 3 bases and J by 5 bases, with 13 bases left in between. There are 14 residues in the CDR3. In DNA form, the CDR3 reads TGTGCCATCAGTGACAGCAGAGGAGGGACTGAAGCTTTCTTT. It yields the protein CAISDSRGGTEAFF.

This clone was detected only once. The chain combines TRBV11-2 with TRBJ2-6; TRBD2 might be the D (5 bases). V lost 6 bases and J lost 0, with 9 bases in between. The germline V gene encodes CDR1 SGHAT and CDR2 FQNNGV. This CDR3 has 15 amino acids. The CDR3 reads CASSPRGSGANVLTF. CDR3 bases: TGTGCCAGCAGTCCCCGGGGCTCTGGGGCCAACGTCCTGACTTTC.

The V gene is TRBV6-4, the J gene TRBJ2-4, with 9 positions matching TRBD1. CDR1 and CDR2 from the germline V gene are MRHNA and SNTAGT. The junction had 7 bases not matched to a gene; V was cut back by 7 bases and J by 6 bases. The CDR3 spans 14 residues. The CDR3 nucleotides are TGTGCCAGCAACGGTGAGGACAGGGGAAACATTCAGTACTTC. Translation: CASNGEDRGNIQYF.

V usage is TRBV30 and J usage is TRBJ2-3, with a possible D match to TRBD1 (6 bases). The CDR3 is 13 residues long. Germline CDR1 is GTSNPN and CDR2 is SVGIG (reference sequence). Trimming left V 5 bases short and J 1 base short, with 10 bases between. The CDR3 is CAWRYRGTDTQYF. CDR3 DNA sequence: TGTGCCTGGCGGTACAGGGGCACAGATACGCAGTATTTT.

V is TRBV7-3 and J is TRBJ2-3; D is possibly TRBD1 (6 bases). V lost 0 bases and J 1 base, leaving 11 bases between the germline ends. Germline V gene data show CDR1 as SGHTA and CDR2 as FQGTGA. There are 16 residues in the CDR3. CDR3 in amino acids: CASSLTVGGGTDTQYF. In nucleotides, the CDR3 is TGTGCCAGCAGCTTAACTGTAGGGGGAGGCACAGATACGCAGTATTTT.

The chain has TRBV6-5 and TRBJ1-1; D uncertain. CDR1 MNHEY and CDR2 SVGAGI come from the germline V gene. Trimming cost V 11 bases and J 4 bases, with 11 bases left between them. CDR3 length equals 11 residues. CDR3 nucleotide sequence: TGTGCCTCCCCAACCGGCACTGAAGCTTTCTTT. It encodes CASPTGTEAFF.

The rearrangement joins TRBV18 to TRBJ2-5; unclear D gene. Germline lookup yields CDR1 KGHSH and CDR2 LQKENI. Trimming took 2 bases from V and 1 from J, leaving 8 bases between them. CDR3 length: 14 residues. CDR3 protein: CASSPRRVQETQYF. CDR3 DNA: TGTGCCAGCTCACCAAGGAGAGTCCAAGAGACCCAGTACTTC.

The rearrangement links TRBV19 to TRBJ1-1; 8 bases match TRBD1. Germline trimming cut 1 base from V and 0 bases from J; bases unmatched to any gene: 4. The CDR3 has 16 amino acids. In germline, CDR1 is LNHDA, CDR2 SQIVND (reference sequence). The CDR3 DNA is TGTGCCAGTAGTATAGGCCGGACAGGGTTGAACACTGAAGCTTTCTTT. It specifies CASSIGRTGLNTEAFF.

J is TRBJ1-1 and V is TRBV5-6, with D possibly being TRBD1 (6 bases). V was pared by 5 bases and J by 1 base, with 9 bases between. The CDR3 runs 13 residues. Germline V gene lookup returns CDR1 SGHDT and CDR2 YYEEEE. The CDR3 reads CASRMTGNTEAFF. The CDR3, as DNA: TGTGCCAGCAGGATGACAGGGAACACTGAAGCTTTCTTT. Full variable domain (rest looked up from reference TRBV5-6 and TRBJ1-1): DAGVTQSPTHLIKTRGQQVTLRCSPKSGHDTVSWYQQALGQGPQFIFQYYEEEERQRGNFPDRFSGHQFPNYSSELNVNALLLGDSALYLCASRMTGNTEAFFGQGTRLTVV.

This clone was counted only a few times. The V and J genes are TRBV27 and TRBJ2-5, with D unresolved. Germline V lookup: CDR1 MNHEY, CDR2 SMNVEV (reference sequence). V lost 5 bases and J 4 bases, leaving 14 bases between the germline ends. CDR3 length: 14 amino acids. The CDR3 coding sequence is TGTGCCAGCAGTACTCAGGCTACGAGAGAGACCCAGTACTTC. Protein product: CASSTQATRETQYF.

This chain links TRBV5-1 with TRBJ2-3, with 7 bases fitting TRBD1. The V gene's germline CDR1 is SGHRS and CDR2 YFSETQ. The CDR3 has 16 residues. V shed 4 bases and J 3 bases; nucleotides not matched to a gene: 11. The CDR3 region has the DNA TGCGCCAGCAGCCCGTTCCCGGGACAGAGTACAGATACGCAGTATTTT. Translating gives CASSPFPGQSTDTQYF. Based on the CDR3 plus reference TRBV5-1 and TRBJ2-3, the full variable domain is KAGVTQTPRYLIKTRGQQVTLSCSPISGHRSVSWYQQTPGQGLQFLFEYFSETQRNKGNFPGRFSGRQFSNSRSEMNVSTLELGDSALYLCASSPFPGQSTDTQYFGPGTRLTVL.

This clone was detected a few times. The chain employs TRBV30 and TRBJ2-7; tentatively, D is TRBD2 (6 bases). Per the germline V gene, CDR1 is GTSNPN and CDR2 is SVGIG (reference sequence). The CDR3 sequence is 13 residues long. Trimming removed 1 base at V and 6 bases at J, with 13 bases between. CDR3: CAWSAGLAREQYF. In DNA form, the CDR3 reads TGTGCCTGGAGTGCGGGACTCGCCCGCGAGCAGTACTTC.

The V and J genes are TRBV11-2 and TRBJ1-2, with D maybe TRBD1 (5 bases). This CDR3 is 15 amino acids long. Trimming stripped 5 bases from V and 5 bases from J, with 18 bases between. The germline CDR1 and CDR2 sequences are SGHAT and FQNNGV. The CDR3 protein is CASSRESGVYYGYTF. The CDR3 DNA follows: TGTGCCAGCAGCCGAGAGTCGGGGGTCTATTATGGCTACACCTTC.

The J gene is TRBJ2-2, the V gene TRBV2, with TRBD2 identical over 10 bases. The CDR3 has 20 amino acids. The V and J ends lost 9 bases and 0 bases, in that order; junction bases with no gene match: 19. CDR1 and CDR2 from the germline V gene are SNHLY and FYNNEI. CDR3 nucleotides: TGTGCCAGAGAAAGATCTTGGCGGACTAGCGGACAAGCGAACACCGGGGAGCTGTTTTTT. This sequence encodes CARERSWRTSGQANTGELFF.

This clone has a single count. The chain carries TRBV5-3 and TRBJ1-2; 7 nucleotides align to TRBD1. TRBV5-3 is designated an ORF whose function remains uncertain. V lost 3 bases to trimming and J lost 8 bases; unmatched junction nucleotides: 10. The CDR3 loop spans 14 amino acids. CDR3 DNA sequence: TGTGCCAGAAGCTCGAGACAGGGAGGTCGGGGCTACACCTTC. Translating gives CARSSRQGGRGYTF.

V is TRBV19 and J is TRBJ2-2; the match to TRBD1 covers 12 bases. Germline CDR1 LNHDA, CDR2 SQIVND (reference sequence). This CDR3 has 15 amino acids. CDR3 DNA sequence: TGTGACGCCCGGGACAGGGGGCGAGATACCGGGGAGCTGTTTTTT. Encoded protein: CDARDRGRDTGELFF. Using reference TRBV19 and TRBJ2-2 for the parts outside the CDR3, the full variable domain is DGGITQSPKYLFRKEGQNVTLSCEQNLNHDAMYWYRQDPGQGLRLIYYSQIVNDFQKGDIAEGYSVSREKKESFPLTVTSAQKNPTAFYLCDARDRGRDTGELFFGEGSRLTVL.

The rearrangement uses TRBV11-2 and TRBJ1-4, with 7 bases identical to TRBD1. Germline assignment: CDR1 SGHAT and CDR2 FQNNGV. The CDR3 contains 15 residues. V shed 4 bases and J 7 bases; nucleotides not matched to a gene: 9. The CDR3 DNA is TGTGCCAGCAGCTCCCTGACAGGGCTGGCTGAAAAACTGTTTTTT. It translates to CASSSLTGLAEKLFF.

The V and J genes are TRBV11-2 and TRBJ1-4; 7 bases are shared with TRBD1. Germline assignment: CDR1 SGHAT and CDR2 FQNNGV. The CDR3 is 13 residues long. The V gene end was trimmed by 5 bases and the J gene end by 6 bases; junction bases not matched to a gene: 3. In nucleotides, the CDR3 is TGTGCCAGCAGCCAAGGACAGGATGAAAAACTGTTTTTT. Translating it yields CASSQGQDEKLFF. Combining the CDR3 with reference TRBV11-2 and TRBJ1-4 gives the whole variable domain EAGVAQSPRYKIIEKRQSVAFWCNPISGHATLYWYQQILGQGPKLLIQFQNNGVVDDSQLPKDRFSAERLKGVDSTLKIQPAKLEDSAVYLCASSQGQDEKLFFGSGTQLSVL.

This chain links TRBV5-8 with TRBJ1-3, with TRBD1 matching over 10 bases. V was clipped by 4 bases and J by 3 bases; unmatched bases: 1. This CDR3 comprises 14 residues. Germline CDR1 is SGHTS and CDR2 is YDEGEE. The CDR3 spells CASSRDRGGNTIYF. The DNA of the CDR3 is TGTGCCAGCAGCAGGGACAGGGGTGGAAACACCATATATTTT. The whole variable domain, remainder taken from reference TRBV5-8 and TRBJ1-3, is EAGVTQSPTHLIKTRGQQATLRCSPISGHTSVYWYQQALGLGLQFLLWYDEGEERNRGNFPPRFSGRQFPNYSSELNVNALELEDSALYLCASSRDRGGNTIYFGEGSWLTVV.

The table lists this clone with a few counts. The chain uses TRBV3-1 (or the pseudogene TRBV3-2) and TRBJ2-7; maybe TRBD2 (5 bases). The germline V and J ends were trimmed by 0 bases and 6 bases, with 12 bases remaining between them. The CDR3 has 14 amino acids. CDR1 is LGHDT and CDR2 is YNNKEL in the germline V gene (reference sequence). The DNA of the CDR3 is TGTGCCAGCAGCCAAGAAGGTGCTAGCTTCGAGCAGTACTTC. Amino acids: CASSQEGASFEQYF.

The CDR3 coding sequence is TGTGCCTGGAGTTCCACTCCGGAGGCAACTAATGAAAAACTGTTTTTT. It codes for CAWSSTPEATNEKLFF. V gene TRBV30 combines with J gene TRBJ1-4; D gene ambiguous. V lost 2 bases, J lost 0 bases, and 13 bases lay in between. This CDR3 is 16 amino acids long. Germline V lookup: CDR1 GTSNPN, CDR2 SVGIG (reference sequence).

Only one count was recorded for this clone. This CDR3 reads CASSLRDGGYTF. CDR3 in DNA: TGTGCCAGCAGCTTGCGGGACGGTGGCTACACCTTC. The rearrangement uses TRBV12-1 and TRBJ1-2. TRBV12-1 is flagged as a pseudogene. The CDR3 totals 12 residues.

J is TRBJ1-1 and V is TRBV19; no clear D. This CDR3 region has 14 residues. V lost 3 bases to trimming and J lost 3 bases, with 11 bases between them. CDR1 is LNHDA, CDR2 SQIVND, per germline (reference sequence). This CDR3 reads CASSIPYSDTEAFF. The CDR3 bases are TGTGCCAGTAGTATTCCTTATTCGGACACTGAAGCTTTCTTT.

This chain connects TRBV5-4 to TRBJ2-1, with 10 bases fitting TRBD2. The CDR3 runs to 17 residues. V lost 4 bases to trimming and J lost 3 bases; unmatched junction nucleotides: 10. Germline CDR1 and CDR2: SGHNT and YYREEE (reference sequence). The CDR3 nucleotides are TGTGCCAGCAGCACGGCGCAGCGGGGGGGCTACTACAATGAGCAGTTCTTC. It yields the protein CASSTAQRGGYYNEQFF.

This chain links TRBV3-1 (or the pseudogene TRBV3-2) with TRBJ1-2; tentative D call: TRBD1 (5 bases). V was trimmed by 0 bases and J by 2 bases, leaving 13 bases between them. The germline V gene encodes CDR1 LGHDT and CDR2 YNNKEL (reference sequence). The CDR3 is 16 amino acids. CDR3 sequence reads: CASSQDTVTVNYGYTF. The CDR3, as DNA: TGTGCCAGCAGCCAAGATACCGTGACAGTAAACTATGGCTACACCTTC.

The chain is built from TRBV5-1 and TRBJ2-4, with D tentatively TRBD1 (5 bases). The CDR3 extends over 14 amino acids. The ends were cut back, 2 bases at V and 3 bases at J, with 9 bases in the middle. In germline, CDR1 is SGHRS, CDR2 YFSETQ. CDR3 residues: CASSLGVDKNIQYF. In nucleotides, the CDR3 is TGCGCCAGCAGCTTAGGGGTCGACAAAAACATTCAGTACTTC. Based on the CDR3 plus reference TRBV5-1 and TRBJ2-4, the full variable domain is KAGVTQTPRYLIKTRGQQVTLSCSPISGHRSVSWYQQTPGQGLQFLFEYFSETQRNKGNFPGRFSGRQFSNSRSEMNVSTLELGDSALYLCASSLGVDKNIQYFGAGTRLSVL.

The J gene is TRBJ1-2, the V gene TRBV5-4; the match to TRBD1 covers 11 bases. J was trimmed by 8 bases and V by 0 bases; bases with no gene match: 9. Germline V gene data show CDR1 as SGHNT and CDR2 as YYREEE (reference sequence). The CDR3 covers 16 residues. Here the CDR3 reads CASSLGGQGAGRGYTF. CDR3 coding DNA: TGTGCCAGCAGCTTGGGAGGACAGGGGGCGGGTAGGGGCTACACCTTC.

The chain has TRBV10-2 and TRBJ1-1; 9 bases map to TRBD1. This CDR3 spans 16 amino acids. Trimming took 5 bases from V and 0 from J; bases not matched to a gene: 7. Germline loops: CDR1 WSHSY, CDR2 SAAADI. CDR3 residues: CASSPGQGWLNTEAFF. Here the CDR3 DNA reads TGCGCCAGCAGTCCCGGACAGGGGTGGTTGAACACTGAAGCTTTCTTT.

The V and J genes are TRBV10-3 and TRBJ2-2; TRBD1 matches at 8 bases. The CDR3 is made up of 15 amino acids. Trimming cost V 5 bases and J 3 bases; bases outside gene matches: 5. Germline V gene lookup returns CDR1 ENHRY and CDR2 SYGVKD. CDR3 residues: CAISQGASDTGELFF. The CDR3, as DNA: TGTGCCATCAGTCAGGGGGCATCCGACACCGGGGAGCTGTTTTTT.

The chain is built from TRBV19 and TRBJ2-5; TRBD1 agrees at 7 bases. The germline V gene has CDR1 LNHDA and CDR2 SQIVND (reference sequence). J lost 4 bases, V lost 6 bases, and 11 bases had no gene match. CDR3 length: 15 residues. The CDR3 DNA is TGTGCCAGTAGACCGAGACAGGGATTGGGAGAGACCCAGTACTTC. Protein: CASRPRQGLGETQYF.

The chain employs TRBV11-1 and TRBJ1-2; D remains ambiguous. V was trimmed by 10 bases and J by 1 base, leaving 7 bases between them. This CDR3 region has 11 residues. From germline, CDR1 is SGHAT and CDR2 FQDESV (reference sequence). CDR3: CATRGNYGYTF. CDR3 DNA sequence: TGTGCCACCCGCGGTAACTATGGCTACACCTTC.

The chain employs TRBV27 and TRBJ1-2; D perhaps matches TRBD1 (6 bases). Trimming removed 6 bases at V and 5 bases at J, with 13 bases between. Per the germline V gene, CDR1 is MNHEY and CDR2 is SMNVEV (reference sequence). This CDR3 has 13 amino acids. CDR3 in DNA: TGTGCCAGCAGCCCCGAAACAGGGTATGGCTACACCTTC. It codes for CASSPETGYGYTF.